One and the same sample provided the 14 T cell receptor beta chains below, sequenced in a study of shared clonotypes between healthy human individuals (TCRdb year 2020). Library preparation used the immunoSEQ multiplex PCR assay. This immuneACCESS table, as held by TCRdb, lists in-frame sequences with V and J called but not all clones. Of the missing ones, under half trace to an unresolved V gene in checked studies; the others have no known cause. This sample lists roughly 2.4 million clones; about 94% were detected once. The top ten clones comprise around 0.13% of the sample. Sequencing was performed on naive CD4+ T cells sorted from blood. Taken with the paper, the label for cell subset or site translates to: CD45RA+ positively selected. The receptors were sampled from a man aged 18 to 30 in good health.

The J gene is TRBJ2-7, the V gene TRBV7-2; D is ambiguous. The V gene lost 3 bases and the J gene lost 1 base, with 10 bases spanning the gap. CDR3 size: 14 residues. The germline gives CDR1 SGHTA, CDR2 FQGNSA. CDR3 in amino acids: CASSFEPLSYEQYF. Here the CDR3 DNA reads TGTGCCAGCAGCTTTGAACCGTTGTCCTACGAGCAGTACTTC.

The rearrangement joins TRBV15 to TRBJ2-7; the D call may be TRBD1 or TRBD2 (5 bases each). The CDR3 extends over 16 amino acids. Germline assignment: CDR1 LNHNV and CDR2 YYDKDF (reference sequence). V was clipped by 0 bases and J by 0 bases, with 12 bases between them. This CDR3 reads CATSREFTGASYEQYF. CDR3 DNA: TGTGCCACCAGCAGAGAATTCACCGGGGCCTCCTACGAGCAGTACTTC.

The chain is built from TRBV6-1 and TRBJ2-2; weak D call: TRBD1 (6 bases). Germline V CDR1 and CDR2: MNHNS, SASEGT. Trimming shortened V by 4 bases and J by 8 bases, and 17 bases separated the two germline ends. This CDR3 spans 15 amino acids. The CDR3 DNA is TGTGCCAGCAGTGTCACAGTCTCAGGGGCTGGGGAGCTGTTTTTT. Translation gives CASSVTVSGAGELFF.

The gene calls are TRBV2 and TRBJ2-5; D is ambiguous. The CDR3 covers 11 residues. V shed 9 bases and J shed 4 bases, with 9 bases lying between them. Germline-derived CDR1 and CDR2 are SNHLY and FYNNEI. CDR3 loop: CASSFVETQYF. In nucleotides, the CDR3 is TGTGCCAGTTCATTCGTAGAGACCCAGTACTTC.

The rearrangement joins TRBV28 to TRBJ1-1; D possibly corresponds to TRBD1 (6 bases). This CDR3 is built from 14 residues. The V end was cut by 5 bases, the J end by 4 bases, with 14 bases between. Germline V CDR1 and CDR2: MDHEN, SYDVKM. CDR3 nucleotide sequence: TGTGCCAGCAGTCCGCCGGGCAGGGGCACTGAAGCTTTCTTT. Its translation is CASSPPGRGTEAFF. The full variable domain, in which reference TRBV28 and TRBJ1-1 provide the parts outside the CDR3, is DVKVTQSSRYLVKRTGEKVFLECVQDMDHENMFWYRQDPGLGLRLIYFSYDVKMKEKGDIPEGYSVSREKKERFSLILESASTNQTSMYLCASSPPGRGTEAFFGQGTRLTVV.

The chain combines TRBV4-1 with TRBJ1-1, with no clear D. Germline-derived CDR1 and CDR2 are MGHRA and YSYEKL. V was cut by 0 bases and J by 7 bases, with 9 bases left in between. CDR3 size: 13 residues. The CDR3 DNA reads TGCGCCAGCAGCCAAGATCGGACGAATGAAGCTTTCTTT. Translated: CASSQDRTNEAFF.

The chain joins TRBV5-1 to TRBJ2-1, with D possibly TRBD1 on 6 matching bases. Looked up from germline, CDR1 is SGHRS and CDR2 is YFSETQ. Deletions cut 2 bases from V and 7 bases from J, with 13 bases between. The CDR3 covers 14 residues. CDR3 in amino acids: CASSFVGQANEQFF. The DNA for the CDR3 is TGCGCCAGCAGCTTTGTGGGACAAGCAAATGAGCAGTTCTTC.

On this clone: Additional DNA sequences in this sample encode the identical CDR3. The chain combines TRBV11-2 with TRBJ2-3; no definite D call. The CDR3 consists of 14 residues. The germline gives CDR1 SGHAT, CDR2 FQNNGV. Trimming left V 0 bases short and J 2 bases short, with 6 bases between. The CDR3 DNA follows: TGTGCCAGCAGCTTAGAGGGCCTCACAGATACGCAGTATTTT. It encodes CASSLEGLTDTQYF.

V is TRBV28 and J is TRBJ1-4; TRBD1 matches at 7 bases. Trimming cost V 6 bases and J 1 base; bases outside gene matches: 5. The CDR3 is 15 amino acids. Germline V gives CDR1 MDHEN, CDR2 SYDVKM. The CDR3 DNA follows: TGTGCCAGCAGCCGTCGACAGGGAACTAATGAAAAACTGTTTTTT. Its protein product is CASSRRQGTNEKLFF.

The CDR3 spells CASTSLARGQAAKNYGYTF. DNA of the CDR3: TGTGCCAGCACCTCACTAGCCAGGGGACAGGCAGCCAAAAACTATGGCTACACCTTC. The gene calls are TRBV11-2 and TRBJ1-2; 8 bases agree with TRBD1. CDR1 and CDR2 from the germline V gene are SGHAT and FQNNGV. V shed 7 bases, J shed 2 bases, and the junction held 21 bases outside the gene matches. The CDR3 has 19 amino acids.

V usage is TRBV9 and J usage is TRBJ2-1, with 10 bases that match TRBD2. V shed 5 bases, J shed 8 bases, and the junction held 13 bases outside the gene matches. The CDR3 loop spans 16 amino acids. The V gene's germline CDR1 is SGDLS and CDR2 YYNGEE. In DNA, the CDR3 is TGTGCCAGCAGTGGATTAAGCGGGAGGGCCGGTCATGAGCAGTTCTTC. Translating it yields CASSGLSGRAGHEQFF.

This chain links TRBV10-1 with TRBJ1-1, with TRBD1 matching over 8 bases. J gave up 9 bases and V 0 bases, and 3 bases lay outside the gene matches. Germline assignment: CDR1 WNHNN and CDR2 SYGVQD (reference sequence). The CDR3 loop spans 13 amino acids. The CDR3 region is CASSESRTGKAFF. The CDR3 DNA reads as TGCGCCAGCAGTGAGTCGAGGACAGGGAAAGCTTTCTTT.

V usage is TRBV5-1 and J usage is TRBJ1-3; a possible D gene is TRBD1 (6 bases). The V end was cut by 5 bases, the J end by 4 bases, with 13 bases between. Germline values: CDR1 SGHRS, CDR2 YFSETQ. The CDR3 totals 14 residues. CDR3 residues: CASSGGAAGNTIYF. In nucleotides, the CDR3 is TGCGCCAGCAGTGGGGGGGCCGCAGGAAACACCATATATTTT.

The chain carries TRBV6-1 and TRBJ1-2; 8 bases line up with TRBD1. From germline, CDR1 is MNHNS and CDR2 SASEGT. J was trimmed by 4 bases and V by 10 bases; bases with no gene match: 5. CDR3 length: 12 residues. DNA for the CDR3: TGTGCCACCCGGCAGGGGGCCTATGGCTACACCTTC. Its protein is CATRQGAYGYTF.